This entry lists 3 T cell receptor beta chains sequenced from one sample in a study of cytomegalovirus exposure and HLA in healthy donors. Primers included in the PCR were 60 Vbeta and 13 Jbeta primers. Produced via immunoSEQ multiplex PCR; TCRdb's table is partial and in-frame only. The sample shows under 200,000 clones, over 75% of them seen only once. The specimen was PBMCs. These receptors originate from a man aged 55 to 70 in good health and CMV-seronegative.

In its sample, this clone was seen once. The rearrangement uses TRBV14 and TRBJ2-5; D may be TRBD1 (5 bases). The CDR3 sequence is 14 residues long. Germline lookup yields CDR1 SGHDN and CDR2 FVKESK. The ends were cut back, 1 base at V and 3 bases at J, with 9 bases in the middle. The CDR3 loop is CASSQVGREETQYF. The CDR3 DNA is TGTGCCAGCAGCCAAGTCGGCAGGGAAGAGACCCAGTACTTC.

The V and J genes are TRBV29-1 and TRBJ2-5; no clear D. Trimming removed 0 bases from V and 3 bases from J, with 8 bases in between. The CDR3 is 13 residues long. Germline lookup yields CDR1 SQVTM and CDR2 ANQGSEA. For the CDR3, the DNA is TGCAGCGTTGAAGACAACAGAGAAGAGACCCAGTACTTC. It encodes CSVEDNREETQYF. Variable domain in full (rest from reference TRBV29-1 and TRBJ2-5): SAVISQKPSRDICQRGTSLTIQCQVDSQVTMMFWYRQQPGQSLTLIATANQGSEATYESGFVIDKFPISRPNLTFSTLTVSNMSPEDSSIYLCSVEDNREETQYFGPGTRLLVL.

The rearrangement uses TRBV6-6 and TRBJ2-7, with 9 positions matching TRBD1. V dropped 2 bases and J dropped 4; count of bases not matched to a gene: 9. This CDR3 is built from 16 residues. Per the germline V gene, CDR1 is MNHNY and CDR2 is SVGAGI (reference sequence). The CDR3 loop reads CASSYTGTGSSYEQYF. CDR3 coding DNA: TGTGCCAGCAGTTACACCGGGACAGGGTCGTCGTACGAGCAGTACTTC.